This T cell receptor (beta chain) was identified in a study of cytomegalovirus exposure and HLA in healthy donors. Vbeta (60) and Jbeta (13) primers were used in the PCR. Sequencing was performed with immunoSEQ multiplex PCR; in TCRdb, only in-frame clones are kept and a portion is missing. Of some 200,000 clones listed, approximately 80% are singletons. Germline CDR1 and CDR2: MNHEY and SVGAGI. Trimming stripped 10 bases from V and 4 bases from J, with 17 bases between. The CDR3 runs 14 residues. Study-level results: It was assumed in the presence/absence analyses that sequencing depth was roughly uniform across donors.

On this clone itself: Its antigen is unknown.

This chain links TRBV6-5 with TRBJ2-1, with D maybe TRBD2 (7 bases). This sequence was found in a woman aged 45 to 65 in good health and CMV-seropositive. Sequenced input: PBMCs. Written as DNA, the CDR3 is TGTGCCACCAAGGGGGGGGTGAGGTACAATGAGCAGTTCTTC. This gives the protein CATKGGVRYNEQFF.